This T cell receptor (beta chain) appears in the sequencing data of a study of blood T cells in healthy people across ages. Study-level points and caveats: Strong correlation existed between TCR beta diversity and naive T cell percentage.

Next came a second PCR, run for about 6 to 11 cycles, which used a sample-barcoded 5' primer along with a J-beta primer mix. One entry per CDR3 protein results from TCRdb running MiXCR on the 5' RACE reads. Among about 1.8 million distinct CDR3 sequences, roughly 49% were seen once, and the ten largest hold approximately 2.1%. This clonotype was observed a few times. Its target is unknown. There are 13 residues in the CDR3. Germline values: CDR1 DFQATT, CDR2 SNEGSKA (reference sequence). Trimming cost V 6 bases and J 0 bases, with 8 bases left between them. The J gene is TRBJ1-4, the V gene TRBV20-1, with D tentatively TRBD1 (6 bases). This clonotype originated in a woman aged 40 to 50 in good health. Sequenced input: blood. As DNA, the CDR3 is TGCAGTGCCTACAGGGCAACTAATGAAAAACTGTTTTTT. It is translated as CSAYRATNEKLFF.